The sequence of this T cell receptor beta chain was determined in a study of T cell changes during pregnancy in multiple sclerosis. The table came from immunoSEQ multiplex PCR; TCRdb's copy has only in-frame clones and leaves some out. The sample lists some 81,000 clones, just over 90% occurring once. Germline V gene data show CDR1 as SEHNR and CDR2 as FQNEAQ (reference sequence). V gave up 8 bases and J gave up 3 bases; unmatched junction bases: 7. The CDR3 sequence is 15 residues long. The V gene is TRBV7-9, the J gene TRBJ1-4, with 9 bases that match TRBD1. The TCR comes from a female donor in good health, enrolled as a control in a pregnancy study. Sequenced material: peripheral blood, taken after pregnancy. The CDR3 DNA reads TGTGCCAGCGGGTTGACAGGGGGAGCTAATGAAAAACTGTTTTTT. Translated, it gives CASGLTGGANEKLFF.